This passage covers 19 T cell receptor beta chains from one sample sequenced in a study of T cells after yellow fever vaccination. TCRdb re-derived calls from the 5' RACE reads in MiXCR, one entry per CDR3 protein. The table includes hundreds of thousands of distinct CDR3 sequences, 8.7% detected once. This specimen consisted of PBMCs, obtained on the day of the first yellow fever vaccination. Receptors originate from a man aged 18 to 30 who received the YFV17D yellow fever vaccine.

This clonotype was seen a handful of times. V is TRBV10-3 and J is TRBJ2-1; a weak D match, TRBD1 (7 bases). The V gene's germline CDR1 is ENHRY and CDR2 SYGVKD. Trimming removed 6 bases from V and 6 bases from J, with 18 bases in between. This CDR3 has 15 residues. Here the CDR3 reads CAIRKGTGEANEQFF. CDR3 in DNA: TGTGCCATCAGGAAGGGTACAGGGGAGGCCAATGAGCAGTTCTTC.

The chain couples TRBV6-2 or TRBV6-3 to TRBJ2-1; 7 bases map to TRBD2. CDR1 and CDR2 from the germline V gene are MNHEY and SVGEGT. The CDR3 has 19 amino acids. With 5 bases clipped from V and 5 bases from J, the junction kept 21 bases outside the gene matches. CDR3 sequence: CASSTTRIRRDYTNNEQFF. In DNA form, the CDR3 reads TGTGCCAGCAGTACAACTAGGATTCGCCGGGACTACACTAACAATGAGCAGTTCTTC.

The gene calls are TRBV20-1 and TRBJ1-5; 9 bases map to TRBD1. Looked up from germline, CDR1 is DFQATT and CDR2 is SNEGSKA (reference sequence). CDR3 length equals 15 residues. J gave up 2 bases and V 4 bases, and 6 bases lay outside the gene matches. DNA for the CDR3: TGCAGTGCTAAAACAGGGGGCGCGGGCAATCAGCCCCAGCATTTT. This encodes CSAKTGGAGNQPQHF.

The chain links TRBV12-3 or TRBV12-4 to TRBJ2-2; D unclear. This CDR3 is 15 amino acids long. V lost 6 bases and J 2 bases, leaving 13 bases between the germline ends. CDR3 bases: TGTGCCAGCAGCCCCGAGGCCCGTAACACCGGGGAGCTGTTTTTT. The encoded protein is CASSPEARNTGELFF.

V usage is TRBV18 and J usage is TRBJ1-2; D gene uncertain. Germline values: CDR1 KGHSH, CDR2 LQKENI. V lost 8 bases and J lost 7, with 14 bases in between. The CDR3 spans 12 residues. CDR3 loop: CASQTGVGGYTF. The DNA for the CDR3 is TGTGCCAGCCAAACCGGAGTCGGTGGCTACACCTTC.

This chain uses TRBV6-2 or TRBV6-3 with TRBJ1-5, with D possibly TRBD1 on 6 matching bases. CDR3 length equals 14 residues. CDR1 is MNHEY, CDR2 SVGEGT, per germline. V dropped 2 bases and J dropped 9 bases, with 14 bases sitting between them. In DNA, the CDR3 is TGTGCCAGCAGTTACCGCGGGGGGCTGCGGCCCCAGCATTTT. Residues: CASSYRGGLRPQHF.

V and J are TRBV19 and TRBJ2-7; a weak D match, TRBD1 (6 bases). Trimming took 3 bases from V and 3 from J, leaving 15 bases between them. The germline gives CDR1 LNHDA, CDR2 SQIVND (reference sequence). CDR3 size: 15 residues. The DNA for the CDR3 is TGTGCCAGTAGTATCGAGGCAGGGGCCCTCTACGAGCAGTACTTC. The encoded protein is CASSIEAGALYEQYF. Drawing the rest from reference TRBV19 and TRBJ2-7, the complete variable domain is DGGITQSPKYLFRKEGQNVTLSCEQNLNHDAMYWYRQDPGQGLRLIYYSQIVNDFQKGDIAEGYSVSREKKESFPLTVTSAQKNPTAFYLCASSIEAGALYEQYFGPGTRLTVT.

This clonotype was picked up a small number of times. J is TRBJ2-1 and V is TRBV6-5, with 9 positions matching TRBD1. With 2 bases clipped from V and 6 bases from J, the junction kept 8 bases outside the gene matches. CDR3 length: 16 amino acids. The V gene's germline CDR1 is MNHEY and CDR2 SVGAGI. The CDR3 bases are TGTGCCAGCAGTTACAAGGGGACAGGGTTTTCCAATGAGCAGTTCTTC. Translating gives CASSYKGTGFSNEQFF.

This clonotype was observed a few times. The chain joins TRBV27 to TRBJ1-1, with D unresolved. The length of the CDR3 is 14 residues. Trimming left V 2 bases short and J 2 bases short, with 9 bases between. CDR1 and CDR2 from the germline V gene are MNHEY and SMNVEV (reference sequence). The CDR3 nucleotides read TGTGCCAGCAGTTTAGTAGGGCTTAACACTGAAGCTTTCTTT. Protein product: CASSLVGLNTEAFF.

This clonotype was counted many times. The chain combines TRBV4-3 with TRBJ2-1; 13 bases fit TRBD2. V was clipped by 3 bases and J by 5 bases; unmatched bases: 4. This CDR3 is built from 16 residues. Germline-derived CDR1 and CDR2 are LGHNA and YSLEER. The CDR3 is CASSHGGLAGNNEQFF. CDR3 coding DNA: TGCGCCAGCAGCCATGGGGGACTAGCGGGGAACAATGAGCAGTTCTTC.

This rearrangement joins TRBV19 to TRBJ2-3; 9 nucleotides match TRBD2. CDR3 size: 16 residues. J was trimmed by 2 bases and V by 5 bases; bases with no gene match: 8. Germline CDR1 and CDR2: LNHDA and SQIVND (reference sequence). The CDR3 protein is CASSLVAGALTDTQYF. Here the CDR3 DNA reads TGTGCCAGTAGTCTGGTAGCGGGGGCCCTCACAGATACGCAGTATTTT.

The chain employs TRBV9 and TRBJ1-1; TRBD1 agrees at 7 bases. Trimming at V came to 4 bases and at J to 1 base, leaving 13 bases not matched to a gene. Looked up from germline, CDR1 is SGDLS and CDR2 is YYNGEE. This CDR3 comprises 17 residues. CDR3 sequence: CASSPQTGLAANTEAFF. In nucleotides, the CDR3 is TGTGCCAGCAGCCCTCAGACAGGGTTGGCAGCGAACACTGAAGCTTTCTTT. Full variable domain (outside the CDR3, taken from reference TRBV9 and TRBJ1-1): DSGVTQTPKHLITATGQRVTLRCSPRSGDLSVYWYQQSLDQGLQFLIQYYNGEERAKGNILERFSAQQFPDLHSELNLSSLELGDSALYFCASSPQTGLAANTEAFFGQGTRLTVV.

The table lists this clonotype with many counts. The V and J genes are TRBV11-2 and TRBJ2-4; TRBD2 aligns across 11 bases. The germline CDR1 and CDR2 sequences are SGHAT and FQNNGV. J was trimmed by 0 bases and V by 5 bases; bases with no gene match: 9. The CDR3 has 18 residues. The CDR3, as DNA: TGTGCCAGCAGCGGGAGGACTAGCGGGCTACTAGCCAAAAACATTCAGTACTTC. Its protein is CASSGRTSGLLAKNIQYF.

Only a few counts were recorded for this clonotype. The chain couples TRBV27 to TRBJ2-1, with 7 nucleotides matching TRBD2. Per germline, CDR1 MNHEY and CDR2 SMNVEV (reference sequence). V lost 6 bases to trimming and J lost 1 base; unmatched junction nucleotides: 6. CDR3 length: 15 residues. The CDR3, as DNA: TGTGCCAGCAGAGTCAGCGGGGAATCCTACAATGAGCAGTTCTTC. Amino acid sequence: CASRVSGESYNEQFF.

This clonotype was seen ten or more times. The V gene is TRBV6-5, the J gene TRBJ2-1; 14 bases agree with TRBD2. V shed 2 bases and J 7 bases; nucleotides not matched to a gene: 1. The CDR3 contains 15 residues. From germline, CDR1 is MNHEY and CDR2 SVGAGI. CDR3 region: CASSYGTSGGNEQFF. For the CDR3, the DNA is TGTGCCAGCAGTTACGGGACTAGCGGGGGTAATGAGCAGTTCTTC.

This clonotype was counted between two and nine times. The rearrangement joins TRBV5-4 to TRBJ2-1, with 11 bases lining up with TRBD2. Trimming removed 7 bases from V and 3 bases from J; junction bases left unmatched: 6. Germline assignment: CDR1 SGHNT and CDR2 YYREEE (reference sequence). The CDR3 has 15 residues. CDR3 sequence (DNA): TGTGCCAGCCACCCCGGGACTAGCGGCTACAATGAGCAGTTCTTC. Translation gives CASHPGTSGYNEQFF. Complete variable domain (other parts from reference TRBV5-4 and TRBJ2-1): ETGVTQSPTHLIKTRGQQVTLRCSSQSGHNTVSWYQQALGQGPQFIFQYYREEENGRGNFPPRFSGLQFPNYSSELNVNALELDDSALYLCASHPGTSGYNEQFFGPGTRLTVL.

Note on this clonotype: A junction boundary mismatches the germline segment, possibly from a read error. The chain uses TRBV10-3 and TRBJ1-6; 7 bases are shared with TRBD1. Germline loops: CDR1 ENHRY, CDR2 SYGVKD. This CDR3 is built from 18 residues. In DNA form, the CDR3 reads TGTACCATCAGTTCCCAGGGGGGGGTGGGGGTGCTGAATTCACCCCTCCACTTT. Protein product: CTISSQGGVGVLNSPLHF.

The chain joins TRBV5-6 to TRBJ1-1; 7 bases match TRBD1. The junction had 17 bases not matched to a gene; V was cut back by 9 bases and J by 3 bases. Germline assignment: CDR1 SGHDT and CDR2 YYEEEE. The CDR3 sequence is 16 residues long. The CDR3 nucleotides are TGTGCCATGGGCCCCGAGGGGGGCACAGGGGACACTGAAGCTTTCTTT. Its protein is CAMGPEGGTGDTEAFF.

This clonotype was seen more than once but under ten times. This chain joins TRBV5-6 and TRBJ2-2; 7 nucleotides align to TRBD1. After removal of 5 bases from V and 2 bases from J, the junction contained 9 bases not matched to a gene. CDR3 length: 16 amino acids. Germline V gene sequence: CDR1 SGHDT, CDR2 YYEEEE. CDR3 sequence reads: CASSFRQGINTGELFF. For the CDR3, the DNA is TGTGCCAGCAGTTTTCGACAGGGAATAAACACCGGGGAGCTGTTTTTT.